Each of the 21 T cell receptor beta chains below was sequenced from the same sample in a study of patients and donors after allogeneic stem cell transplantation. TCRdb fed the RT-PCR reads into MiXCR, producing one record per CDR3 protein. The table lists about 40,000 distinct CDR3 sequences, roughly 30% of them singletons. The sample was blood, either unsorted or a sorted T cell fraction (not recorded which). These TCRs come from a human donor who was either an allogeneic HSCT recipient or a stem cell or donor lymphocyte infusion donor (not recorded which). It is not recorded whose cells these are; they may come from a transplant donor.

V gene TRBV5-5 combines with J gene TRBJ2-7; the match to TRBD1 covers 7 bases. This CDR3 has 15 amino acids. Germline V CDR1 and CDR2: SGHKS, YYEKEE (reference sequence). Germline trimming cut 0 bases from V and 3 bases from J; bases unmatched to any gene: 6. CDR3 DNA sequence: TGTGCCAGCAGCTTGGCCCTGGACAGGATCTACGAGCAGTACTTC. Translation gives CASSLALDRIYEQYF.

This clonotype was counted at least ten times. The chain uses TRBV12-3 or TRBV12-4 and TRBJ1-3; no definite D call. The CDR3 has 14 residues. V lost 6 bases, J lost 0 bases, and 9 bases lay in between. CDR3 protein: CASRILSSGNTIYF. The DNA for the CDR3 is TGTGCCAGCAGGATCCTTAGCTCTGGAAACACCATATATTTT.

This clonotype was counted a few times. The CDR3: CASRLWNSYEQYF. Written as DNA, the CDR3 is TGCGCCAGCAGGTTGTGGAACTCCTACGAGCAGTACTTC. The chain is built from TRBV5-1 and TRBJ2-7; D not resolved. The germline CDR1 and CDR2 sequences are SGHRS and YFSETQ. The CDR3 totals 13 residues. Trimming pared 5 bases from V and 0 bases from J, leaving 9 bases between.

This clonotype was seen at least ten times. This chain links TRBV9 with TRBJ1-5, with 7 bases that match TRBD1. The V and J ends lost 4 bases and 3 bases, in that order; junction bases with no gene match: 7. Germline CDR1 and CDR2: SGDLS and YYNGEE. The CDR3 is 15 amino acids. The CDR3 nucleotides read TGTGCCAGCAGCCCGACAGGGATAAACAATCAGCCCCAGCATTTT. It encodes CASSPTGINNQPQHF.

The chain uses TRBV4-1 and TRBJ2-7, with D perhaps given as TRBD1 or TRBD2 (5 bases each). This CDR3 comprises 20 residues. Germline CDR1 is MGHRA and CDR2 is YSYEKL. V lost 0 bases and J lost 3, with 27 bases in between. CDR3 bases: TGCGCCAGCAGCCAAGATCGCAGTACACCGCAATGGGGGAGTCGCTACGAGCAGTACTTC. Protein: CASSQDRSTPQWGSRYEQYF.

As to this clonotype: This may stem from a read error, because a much larger clone lies one nucleotide away. The chain joins TRBV6-2 or TRBV6-3 to TRBJ1-5, with a tentative D call TRBD1 (5 bases). Trimming removed 5 bases at V and 6 bases at J, with 17 bases between. Germline values: CDR1 MNHEY, CDR2 SVGEGT. This CDR3 comprises 15 residues. The CDR3 nucleotides read TGTGCCAGCAGTAACCCGGGACTCTGGGCTCAGCCCCAGCATTTT. It codes for CASSNPGLWAQPQHF.

The sample holds many counts of this clonotype. The DNA for the CDR3 is TGCGCCAGCAGCTTGGTGGGGCAGGGTAGCACAGATACGCAGTATTTT. This codes for CASSLVGQGSTDTQYF. The genes are TRBV5-1 and TRBJ2-3, with D perhaps matching TRBD1 (5 bases). The CDR3 loop spans 16 amino acids. V gave up 0 bases and J gave up 0 bases, with 11 bases separating them. The germline gives CDR1 SGHRS, CDR2 YFSETQ.

This clonotype showed up many times. The chain joins TRBV20-1 to TRBJ1-3; D might be TRBD1 (5 bases). Trimming took off 1 base at V and 2 bases at J, with 15 bases between the two ends. Germline CDR1 and CDR2: DFQATT and SNEGSKA (reference sequence). This CDR3 has 16 residues. CDR3 DNA sequence: TGCAGTGCTAGAGCTGGGACGCTGGGCGCTGGAAACACCATATATTTT. Amino acid sequence: CSARAGTLGAGNTIYF.

This chain joins TRBV28 and TRBJ2-3; D is unclear. CDR1 is MDHEN and CDR2 is SYDVKM in the germline V gene. Trimming stripped 5 bases from V and 9 bases from J, with 18 bases between. This CDR3 spans 14 amino acids. In DNA form, the CDR3 reads TGTGCCAGCAGTGCCACCGGAGTTTCCTACACGCAGTATTTT. It is translated as CASSATGVSYTQYF.

The gene calls are TRBV28 and TRBJ1-2; the D gene is possibly TRBD1 (5 bases). This CDR3 has 13 amino acids. Germline lookup yields CDR1 MDHEN and CDR2 SYDVKM. V lost 6 bases, J lost 4 bases, and 12 bases lay in between. The CDR3 region is CASRIGQPYGYTF. The CDR3 DNA reads as TGTGCCAGCAGAATCGGACAACCCTATGGCTACACCTTC.

This clonotype has ten or more counts. This chain connects TRBV3-1 to TRBJ2-1, with 11 bases that match TRBD2. Germline CDR1 and CDR2: LGHDT and YNNKEL (reference sequence). There are 16 residues in the CDR3. V shed 3 bases, J shed 4 bases, and the junction held 5 bases outside the gene matches. The CDR3 spells CASSQGRTSGYNEQFF. The CDR3 DNA is TGTGCCAGCAGCCAGGGCCGGACTAGCGGGTACAATGAGCAGTTCTTC.

This clonotype was picked up a small number of times. The chain carries TRBV5-6 and TRBJ2-7; TRBD1 might be the D (5 bases). Per germline, CDR1 SGHDT and CDR2 YYEEEE. With 3 bases removed from V and 3 bases from J, the gap between germline ends came to 13 bases. This CDR3 is 14 amino acids long. The CDR3 nucleotides are TGTGCCAGCAGCTCGCCGACAGAGAACTACGAGCAGTACTTC. Translated, it gives CASSSPTENYEQYF.

This clonotype was counted ten times or more. The V and J genes are TRBV12-3 or TRBV12-4 and TRBJ1-2; TRBD1 matches at 11 bases. V dropped 6 bases and J dropped 4; count of bases not matched to a gene: 4. The CDR3 loop spans 14 amino acids. This chain's CDR3 is CASSRTGGSYGYTF. The CDR3 DNA reads TGTGCCAGCAGCCGGACAGGGGGCAGCTATGGCTACACCTTC.

The DNA of the CDR3 is TGTGCCAGCAGTTCCCTAGGTTGGGGCCAAGAGACCCAGTACTTC. Its translation is CASSSLGWGQETQYF. V is TRBV28 and J is TRBJ2-5, with D uncertain. Trimming pared 4 bases from V and 1 base from J, leaving 13 bases between. Germline assignment: CDR1 MDHEN and CDR2 SYDVKM. The CDR3 contains 15 residues.

This rearrangement joins TRBV5-5 to TRBJ2-7; 11 bases fit TRBD2. The V gene's germline CDR1 is SGHKS and CDR2 YYEKEE (reference sequence). CDR3 length: 15 amino acids. V gave up 4 bases and J gave up 7 bases; unmatched junction bases: 10. The CDR3: CASSPPGLAALEQYF. CDR3 in DNA: TGTGCCAGCAGCCCTCCGGGACTAGCGGCCTTAGAGCAGTACTTC.

This rearrangement joins TRBV20-1 to TRBJ2-3, with 11 bases fitting TRBD2. The V gene end was trimmed by 3 bases and the J gene end by 4 bases; junction bases not matched to a gene: 6. The CDR3 consists of 15 residues. CDR1 and CDR2 (germline): DFQATT, SNEGSKA (reference sequence). The CDR3 DNA reads as TGCAGTGCTAGGCTACTAGCGGGAGTGGCAGATACGCAGTATTTT. Its translation: CSARLLAGVADTQYF.

The chain combines TRBV10-3 with TRBJ2-1, with a weak D call TRBD1 (6 bases). V lost 11 bases and J lost 6, with 17 bases in between. CDR1 ENHRY and CDR2 SYGVKD come from the germline V gene. CDR3 size: 13 residues. The CDR3 loop reads CAVQTGPGNEQFF. CDR3 DNA: TGTGCCGTCCAGACAGGTCCTGGCAATGAGCAGTTCTTC.

This clonotype appeared many times. DNA of the CDR3: TGTGCCAGCAGCGAGGGCTACACTGAAGCTTTCTTT. Encoded protein: CASSEGYTEAFF. The chain employs TRBV5-4 and TRBJ1-1; D is uncertain. This CDR3 has 12 residues. V was pared by 4 bases and J by 3 bases, with 7 bases between. In germline, CDR1 is SGHNT, CDR2 YYREEE (reference sequence).

This clonotype has a count of ten or more. The V and J genes are TRBV20-1 and TRBJ1-5; TRBD1 might be the D (5 bases). Trimming removed 2 bases at V and 5 bases at J, with 10 bases between. Germline V gene lookup returns CDR1 DFQATT and CDR2 SNEGSKA (reference sequence). The CDR3 loop spans 13 amino acids. CDR3 protein: CSARRGRDQPQHF. CDR3 DNA sequence: TGCAGTGCTAGAAGGGGACGGGATCAGCCCCAGCATTTT.

The chain is built from TRBV28 and TRBJ2-7; 13 bases are a match to TRBD2. From germline, CDR1 is MDHEN and CDR2 SYDVKM. V shed 5 bases, J shed 9 bases, and the junction held 7 bases outside the gene matches. This CDR3 region has 14 residues. Written as DNA, the CDR3 is TGTGCCAGCAGTCCCACTAGCGGGAGGGCCGCGCAGTACTTC. Translating it yields CASSPTSGRAAQYF.

The chain carries TRBV7-8 and TRBJ2-1; D gene ambiguous. Germline CDR1 and CDR2: SGHVS and FQNEAQ. Trimming stripped 0 bases from V and 4 bases from J, with 16 bases between. The CDR3 loop spans 17 amino acids. CDR3 protein: CASSLAKQRTFYNEQFF. As DNA, the CDR3 is TGTGCCAGCAGCTTAGCGAAACAGAGAACCTTTTACAATGAGCAGTTCTTC. Filled out from reference TRBV7-8 and TRBJ2-1, the complete variable domain reads GAGVSQSPRYKVAKRGQDVALRCDPISGHVSLFWYQQALGQGPEFLTYFQNEAQLDKSGLPSDRFFAERPEGSVSTLKIQRTQQEDSAVYLCASSLAKQRTFYNEQFFGPGTRLTVL.